This T cell receptor (beta chain) originates from a study of T-cell memory formation after mild COVID-19. In the study overall: For the most part, TCR clusters were specific to one donor. Study-wide results and caveats: Detection of some responders pre-infection suggested pre-existing cross-reactive memory T cells participated. A balance of CD4 and CD8 characterized clones contracting day 15 to 85, whereas later expanders leaned CD4+.

5'RACE primed at constant segments yielded TCR alpha and TCR beta cDNA libraries bearing sample barcodes and UMIs. TCRdb analysed the 5' RACE reads with MiXCR anew, one entry per CDR3 protein. The sample carries a few hundred thousand distinct CDR3 sequences, 15% to 20% recorded once. The CDR3 covers 13 residues. Germline CDR1 is MNHNS and CDR2 is SASEGT. V dropped 6 bases and J dropped 4; count of bases not matched to a gene: 2. With respect to this clonotype: No antigen is known for it.

The receptor was isolated from a man younger than 35 who had mild COVID-19 (a few samples of this study predate the infection). Cell type and time point are not known. Sequenced input: PBMCs or a T cell subset sorted from them (not recorded which). V is TRBV6-1 and J is TRBJ2-3, with 9 bases lining up with TRBD1. CDR3 region: CASRTGGADTQYF. Here the CDR3 DNA reads TGTGCCAGCAGGACAGGGGGGGCAGATACGCAGTATTTT.